The source of this TCR beta chain is a study of T cells expressing NK-cell markers. Overall study: Out of eight donors sequenced, seven tested HCMV-seropositive and the remaining one seronegative. General study findings and limits: In a few donors, dominant clonotypes made up about 28.3-65% of CD3+CD56-NKG2C+ cells. The share of CD8+ T cells held by dominant NKG2C+ clonotypes was roughly 1.0-8% in several donors.

Reanalyzing the 5' RACE reads, TCRdb keeps one entry per CDR3 protein, without DNA. The ten top clones account for over 4%, within a sample of 300,000 to 450,000 distinct CDR3 sequences. Of note for this clonotype: No antigen is known for it.

This CDR3 region has 16 residues. Germline V gene data show CDR1 as SGHRS and CDR2 as YFSETQ. Specimen: blood T cells: a sorted CD56 or NKG2C T cell subset, CD4+ or CD8+ T cells, or bulk PBMC T cells (not recorded which). This clonotype originated in a man aged 18-70 years in good health. The genes are TRBV5-1 and TRBJ2-4; TCRdb selects TRBD2, and the lack of DNA leaves this call unchecked. The CDR3 here is CASSLAASLAGGLQYF.